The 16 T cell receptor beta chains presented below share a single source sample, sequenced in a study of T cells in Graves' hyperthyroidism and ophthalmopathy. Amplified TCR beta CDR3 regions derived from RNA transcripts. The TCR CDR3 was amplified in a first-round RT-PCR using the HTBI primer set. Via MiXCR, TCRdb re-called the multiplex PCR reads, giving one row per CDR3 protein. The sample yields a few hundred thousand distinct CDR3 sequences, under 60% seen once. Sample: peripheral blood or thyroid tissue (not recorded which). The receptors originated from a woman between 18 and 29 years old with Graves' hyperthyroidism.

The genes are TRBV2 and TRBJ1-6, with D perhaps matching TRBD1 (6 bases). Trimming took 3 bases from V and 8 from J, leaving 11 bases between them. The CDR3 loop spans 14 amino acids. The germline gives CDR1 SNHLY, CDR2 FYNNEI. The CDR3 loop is CASSDGAGDSPLHF. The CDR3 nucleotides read TGTGCCAGCAGTGACGGGGCAGGGGATTCACCCCTCCACTTT.

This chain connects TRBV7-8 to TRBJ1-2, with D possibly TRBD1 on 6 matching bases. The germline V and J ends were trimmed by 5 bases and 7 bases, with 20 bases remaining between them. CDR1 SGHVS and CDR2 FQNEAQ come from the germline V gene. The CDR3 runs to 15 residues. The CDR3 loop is CASSPPTGFVGGYTF. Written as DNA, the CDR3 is TGTGCCAGCAGCCCCCCTACAGGGTTTGTTGGTGGCTACACCTTC.

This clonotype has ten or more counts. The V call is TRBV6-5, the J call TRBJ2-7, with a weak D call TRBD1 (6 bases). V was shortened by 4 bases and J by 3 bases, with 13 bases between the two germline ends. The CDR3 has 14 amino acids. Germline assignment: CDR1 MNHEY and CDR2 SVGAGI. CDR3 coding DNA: TGTGCCAGCAGTTGGGGGCCGGAGCGCTACGAGCAGTACTTC. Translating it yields CASSWGPERYEQYF.

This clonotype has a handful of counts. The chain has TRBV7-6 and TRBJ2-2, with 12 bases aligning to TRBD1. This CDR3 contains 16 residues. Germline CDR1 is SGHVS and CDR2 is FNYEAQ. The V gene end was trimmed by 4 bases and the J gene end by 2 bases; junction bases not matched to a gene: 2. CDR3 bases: TGTGCCAGCAGCTCTGGGACAGGGGGCAACACCGGGGAGCTGTTTTTT. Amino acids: CASSSGTGGNTGELFF.

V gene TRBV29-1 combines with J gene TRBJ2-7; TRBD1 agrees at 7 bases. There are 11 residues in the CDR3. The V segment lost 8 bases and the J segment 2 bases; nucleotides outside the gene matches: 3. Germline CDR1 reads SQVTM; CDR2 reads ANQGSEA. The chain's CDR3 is CSWDSAYEQYF. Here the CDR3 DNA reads TGCAGCTGGGACAGCGCCTACGAGCAGTACTTC.

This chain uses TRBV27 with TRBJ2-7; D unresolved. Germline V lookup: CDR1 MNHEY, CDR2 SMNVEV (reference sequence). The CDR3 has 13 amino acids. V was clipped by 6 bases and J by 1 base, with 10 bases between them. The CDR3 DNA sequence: TGTGCCAGCAGGCGAAGGAATTCCTACGAGCAGTACTTC. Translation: CASRRRNSYEQYF.

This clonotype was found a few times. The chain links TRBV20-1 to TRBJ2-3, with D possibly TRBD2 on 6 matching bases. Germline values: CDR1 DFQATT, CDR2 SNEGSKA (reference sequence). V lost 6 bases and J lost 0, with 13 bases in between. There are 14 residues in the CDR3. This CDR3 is CSAAPGLSTDTQYF. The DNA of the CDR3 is TGCAGTGCAGCTCCGGGACTTAGCACAGATACGCAGTATTTT.

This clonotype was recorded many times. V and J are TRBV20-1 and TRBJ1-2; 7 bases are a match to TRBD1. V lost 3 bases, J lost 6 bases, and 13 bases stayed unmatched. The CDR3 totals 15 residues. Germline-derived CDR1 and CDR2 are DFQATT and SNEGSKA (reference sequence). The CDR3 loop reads CSASTGQAEENGYTF. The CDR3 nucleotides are TGCAGTGCTAGCACCGGACAGGCCGAGGAAAATGGCTACACCTTC.

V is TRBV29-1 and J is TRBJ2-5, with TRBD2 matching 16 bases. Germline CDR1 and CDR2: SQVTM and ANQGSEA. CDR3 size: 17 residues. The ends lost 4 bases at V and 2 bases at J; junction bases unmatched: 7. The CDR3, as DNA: TGCAGCGTTGTAGGGACTAGCGGGAGGGCCCGACAAGAGACCCAGTACTTC. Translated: CSVVGTSGRARQETQYF.

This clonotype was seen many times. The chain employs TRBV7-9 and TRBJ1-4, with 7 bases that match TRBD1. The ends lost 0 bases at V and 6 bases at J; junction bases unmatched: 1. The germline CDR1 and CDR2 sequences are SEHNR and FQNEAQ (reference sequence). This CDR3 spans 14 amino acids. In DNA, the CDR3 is TGTGCCAGCAGCTTAGCAGGGGGCGATGAAAAACTGTTTTTT. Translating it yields CASSLAGGDEKLFF.

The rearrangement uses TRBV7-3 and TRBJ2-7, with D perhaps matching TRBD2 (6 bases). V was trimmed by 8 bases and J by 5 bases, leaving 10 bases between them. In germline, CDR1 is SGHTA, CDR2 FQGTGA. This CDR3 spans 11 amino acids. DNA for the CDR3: TGTGCCAGCCGGGACTGGAACGAGCAGTACTTC. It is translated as CASRDWNEQYF.

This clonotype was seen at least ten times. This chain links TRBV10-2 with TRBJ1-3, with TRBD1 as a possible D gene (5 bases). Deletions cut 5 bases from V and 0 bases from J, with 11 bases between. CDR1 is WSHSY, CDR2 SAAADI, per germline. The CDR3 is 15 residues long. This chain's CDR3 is CASSMDMSSGNTIYF. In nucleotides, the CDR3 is TGCGCCAGCAGTATGGACATGAGCTCTGGAAACACCATATATTTT.

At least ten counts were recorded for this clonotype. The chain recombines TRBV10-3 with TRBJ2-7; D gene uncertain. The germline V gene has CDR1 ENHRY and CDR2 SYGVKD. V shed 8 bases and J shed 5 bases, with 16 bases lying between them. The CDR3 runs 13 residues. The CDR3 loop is CAIAEGPMDEQYF. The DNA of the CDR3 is TGTGCCATCGCCGAAGGGCCTATGGACGAGCAGTACTTC.

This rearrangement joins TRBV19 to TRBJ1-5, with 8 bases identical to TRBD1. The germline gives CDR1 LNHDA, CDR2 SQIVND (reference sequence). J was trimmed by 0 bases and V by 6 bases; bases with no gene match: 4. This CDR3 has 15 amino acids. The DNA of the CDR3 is TGTGCCAGTAGACTTGGACAGGGTAGCAATCAGCCCCAGCATTTT. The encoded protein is CASRLGQGSNQPQHF. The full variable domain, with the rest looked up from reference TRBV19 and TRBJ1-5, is DGGITQSPKYLFRKEGQNVTLSCEQNLNHDAMYWYRQDPGQGLRLIYYSQIVNDFQKGDIAEGYSVSREKKESFPLTVTSAQKNPTAFYLCASRLGQGSNQPQHFGDGTRLSIL.

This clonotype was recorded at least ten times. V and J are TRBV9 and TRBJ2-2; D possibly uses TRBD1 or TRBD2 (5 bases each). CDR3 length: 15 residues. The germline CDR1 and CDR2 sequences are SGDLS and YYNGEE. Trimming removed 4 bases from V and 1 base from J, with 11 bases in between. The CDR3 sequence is CASSTRGQNTGELFF. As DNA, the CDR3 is TGTGCCAGCAGCACCCGGGGCCAGAACACCGGGGAGCTGTTTTTT.

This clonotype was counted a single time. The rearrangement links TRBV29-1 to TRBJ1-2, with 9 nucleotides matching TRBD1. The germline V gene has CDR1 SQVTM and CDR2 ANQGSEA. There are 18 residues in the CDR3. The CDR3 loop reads CSGLPGQGFPHSNYGYTF. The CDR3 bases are TGCAGTGGGTTACCGGGACAGGGTTTTCCCCACTCTAACTATGGCTACACCTTC. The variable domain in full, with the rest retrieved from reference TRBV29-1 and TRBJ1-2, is SAVISQKPSRDICQRGTSLTIQCQVDSQVTMMFWYRQQPGQSLTLIATANQGSEATYESGFVIDKFPISRPNLTFSTLTVSNMSPEDSSIYLCSGLPGQGFPHSNYGYTFGSGTRLTVV.